The source of this TCR beta chain is a study of T cell responses to AZD1222 COVID-19 vaccine. Broader study findings: Baseline seropositives among AZD1222 recipients totaled only 5 to 7. Repertoires were obtained only post-peak T cell response. With two AZD1222 doses given, Spike-specific TCR breadth and depth both rose. White British donors predominated, females outnumbered males, and clonal diversity was possibly underestimated.

Note on this clone: What it binds is unknown.

Profiling relied on immunoSEQ multiplex PCR, and the TCRdb table lists in-frame clones only, not all of them. The sample includes 65,000 to 95,000 clones, just over 90% of them seen just once. V lost 0 bases to trimming and J lost 7 bases; unmatched junction nucleotides: 8. The CDR3 is 15 residues long. Germline CDR1 reads SGHTA; CDR2 reads FQGNSA. The specimen comprised peripheral blood, sampled on day 0 of MenACWY control vaccination. The gene calls are TRBV7-2 and TRBJ1-2; TRBD1 matches 7 bases. This TCR derives from an adult in good health. The CDR3 region has the DNA TGTGCCAGCAGCTTAGCTCCCACAGGGGTGATTGGCTACACCTTC. This codes for CASSLAPTGVIGYTF.